The sequence of this T cell receptor (beta chain) was determined in a study of blood T cell repertoires in COVID-19. The method was immunoSEQ multiplex PCR; TCRdb's version includes in-frame clones alone and lacks a portion of them. The data show under 550,000 clones, about 90% seen once. V lost 1 base and J lost 4, with 5 bases in between. Germline-derived CDR1 and CDR2 are SGHTA and FQGNSA. This CDR3 is 13 amino acids long. The sequencing input was peripheral blood. This chain links TRBV7-2 with TRBJ2-1; no definite D call. The sequence was obtained from a man between 18 and 29 years old with COVID-19, enrolled during active disease. This CDR3 is CASSLVQYNEQFF. In nucleotides, the CDR3 is TGTGCCAGCAGCTTAGTCCAATACAATGAGCAGTTCTTC. The full variable domain, completed using reference TRBV7-2 and TRBJ2-1, is GAGVSQSPSNKVTEKGKDVELRCDPISGHTALYWYRQSLGQGLEFLIYFQGNSAPDKSGLPSDRFSAERTGGSVSTLTIQRTQQEDSAVYLCASSLVQYNEQFFGPGTRLTVL.